These 28 T cell receptor beta chains were all obtained from the same sample, sequenced in a study of STAT5B mutations in CD4+ large granular lymphocyte leukemia. Here immunoSEQ multiplex PCR was the method, and the copy in TCRdb shows in-frame clones only, minus some. The data contain around 30,000 clones, about 74% of them singletons. Sequencing input: CD4+ T cells from blood buffy coats. The source of these receptors is a human donor in good health.

V gene TRBV5-4 combines with J gene TRBJ2-2, with 7 bases fitting TRBD2. The germline gives CDR1 SGHNT, CDR2 YYREEE (reference sequence). CDR3 length equals 15 residues. J was trimmed by 6 bases and V by 4 bases; bases with no gene match: 9. CDR3 coding DNA: TGTGCCAGCAGCCGGAAGCGGGGTCTCCCCGGGGAGCTGTTTTTT. It specifies CASSRKRGLPGELFF.

CDR3 DNA sequence: TGCGCCAGCAGCGCCGGGACTAGCGGGGCCTATGAGCAGTTCTTC. Residues: CASSAGTSGAYEQFF. V gene TRBV5-1 combines with J gene TRBJ2-1, with 13 bases matching TRBD2. Germline CDR1 reads SGHRS; CDR2 reads YFSETQ. CDR3 length: 15 amino acids. V shed 4 bases and J 8 bases; nucleotides not matched to a gene: 6.

This clone appeared a single time. The V call is TRBV30, the J call TRBJ2-1, with 15 bases aligning to TRBD2. The ends lost 5 bases at V and 2 bases at J; junction bases unmatched: 13. CDR1 and CDR2 from the germline V gene are GTSNPN and SVGIG (reference sequence). The CDR3 is 19 residues long. This CDR3 is CAWEGFSGTSGRPYNEQFF. The CDR3 region has the DNA TGTGCCTGGGAGGGCTTTAGCGGGACTAGCGGGAGGCCCTACAATGAGCAGTTCTTC.

The rearrangement uses TRBV7-9 and TRBJ2-1; 8 bases fit TRBD2. This CDR3 region has 14 residues. CDR1 is SEHNR, CDR2 FQNEAQ, per germline (reference sequence). Losses at the gene ends were 5 bases for V and 3 bases for J; bases not matched to a gene: 3. CDR3 loop: CASSDRGGYNEQFF. The CDR3 DNA sequence: TGTGCCAGCAGCGATCGGGGGGGCTACAATGAGCAGTTCTTC. The entire variable domain, with the rest obtained from reference TRBV7-9 and TRBJ2-1, is as follows: DTGVSQNPRHKITKRGQNVTFRCDPISEHNRLYWYRQTLGQGPEFLTYFQNEAQLEKSRLLSDRFSAERPKGSFSTLEIQRTEQGDSAMYLCASSDRGGYNEQFFGPGTRLTVL.

V is TRBV5-4 and J is TRBJ2-7; D is perhaps TRBD1 (5 bases). The CDR3 spans 14 residues. CDR1 is SGHNT, CDR2 YYREEE, per germline (reference sequence). Trimming took 4 bases from V and 1 from J, leaving 12 bases between them. The CDR3 DNA reads TGTGCCAGCAGCCAGGACATATTTTCCTACGAGCAGTACTTC. Translated: CASSQDIFSYEQYF.

By proportion, this clone is medium-sized (0.01 to 0.1%). The CDR3 loop reads CASSYVAGSYEQYF. The CDR3, as DNA: TGTGCCAGCAGTTATGTGGCCGGATCCTACGAGCAGTACTTC. The chain joins TRBV6-5 to TRBJ2-7; no firm D call. This CDR3 spans 14 amino acids. Germline values: CDR1 MNHEY, CDR2 SVGAGI. Trimming removed 3 bases at V and 1 base at J, with 10 bases between.

The chain couples TRBV25-1 to TRBJ1-2, with 9 bases aligning to TRBD1. The CDR3 runs 15 residues. Per germline, CDR1 MGHDK and CDR2 SYGVNS. Trimming at V came to 1 base and at J to 8 bases, leaving 8 bases not matched to a gene. This CDR3 reads CASSEFGTGSRGYTF. CDR3 coding DNA: TGTGCCAGCAGTGAATTTGGGACAGGGTCTCGCGGCTACACCTTC.

The chain joins TRBV5-1 to TRBJ2-1; possible D gene TRBD1, 6 bases. The CDR3 loop spans 14 amino acids. V was pared by 1 base and J by 5 bases, with 10 bases between. The germline CDR1 and CDR2 sequences are SGHRS and YFSETQ. The CDR3 DNA reads as TGCGCCAGCAGCTTGCAAGGACAGAACAATGAGCAGTTCTTC. This codes for CASSLQGQNNEQFF.

The chain uses TRBV28 and TRBJ1-2, with 7 bases that match TRBD1. The CDR3 length is 13 residues. Germline V gives CDR1 MDHEN, CDR2 SYDVKM. J was trimmed by 6 bases and V by 3 bases; bases with no gene match: 4. The CDR3 loop is CASSLVQGNGYTF. The CDR3 nucleotides read TGTGCCAGCAGTTTGGTACAGGGGAATGGCTACACCTTC.

This chain connects TRBV9 to TRBJ1-6; D uncertain. CDR1 and CDR2 from the germline V gene are SGDLS and YYNGEE. The CDR3 runs to 18 residues. The germline V and J ends were trimmed by 4 bases and 10 bases, with 27 bases remaining between them. CDR3 amino acids: CASSPEGIGNFGRSPLHF. The CDR3 DNA is TGTGCCAGCAGCCCCGAGGGTATAGGGAACTTCGGTCGCTCACCCCTCCACTTT.

There are a few counts of this clone. The chain links TRBV2 to TRBJ1-2; no reliable D call. Per germline, CDR1 SNHLY and CDR2 FYNNEI. CDR3 size: 14 residues. Trimming left V 2 bases short and J 4 bases short, with 11 bases between. CDR3 amino acids: CASSETLGTYGYTF. DNA of the CDR3: TGTGCCAGCAGTGAAACACTCGGAACCTATGGCTACACCTTC.

The gene calls are TRBV18 and TRBJ2-2, with D tentatively TRBD2 (5 bases). Germline V CDR1 and CDR2: KGHSH, LQKENI. V was clipped by 3 bases and J by 1 base, with 12 bases between them. The CDR3 runs 16 residues. CDR3 residues: CASSPPEGVNTGELFF. The DNA of the CDR3 is TGTGCCAGCTCACCCCCCGAGGGAGTGAACACCGGGGAGCTGTTTTTT.

V is TRBV5-4 and J is TRBJ1-1, with no clear D. The CDR3 sequence is 14 residues long. Germline CDR1 is SGHNT and CDR2 is YYREEE (reference sequence). Trimming shortened V by 0 bases and J by 1 base, and 7 bases separated the two germline ends. CDR3 sequence: CASSLEVRNTEAFF. The CDR3 coding sequence is TGTGCCAGCAGCTTGGAGGTGAGGAACACTGAAGCTTTCTTT.

The V gene is TRBV5-1, the J gene TRBJ2-1, with TRBD2 identical over 10 bases. From germline, CDR1 is SGHRS and CDR2 YFSETQ. V shed 1 base, J shed 5 bases, and the junction held 24 bases outside the gene matches. The CDR3 runs 22 residues. In DNA, the CDR3 is TGCGCCAGCAGCTTGATCGGGACTCCGGGACTAGCGAGATCCCGCCCCCACAATGAGCAGTTCTTC. This translates into CASSLIGTPGLARSRPHNEQFF.

This clone was counted a single time. The chain carries TRBV19 and TRBJ2-3; D tentatively reads TRBD1 or TRBD2 (5 bases each). V lost 5 bases and J 2 bases, leaving 11 bases between the germline ends. CDR1 and CDR2 from the germline V gene are LNHDA and SQIVND (reference sequence). The CDR3 has 14 residues. CDR3 residues: CASSGRGPTDTQYF. The DNA of the CDR3 is TGTGCCAGTAGTGGCCGGGGACCCACAGATACGCAGTATTTT. Combining the CDR3 with reference TRBV19 and TRBJ2-3 gives the whole variable domain DGGITQSPKYLFRKEGQNVTLSCEQNLNHDAMYWYRQDPGQGLRLIYYSQIVNDFQKGDIAEGYSVSREKKESFPLTVTSAQKNPTAFYLCASSGRGPTDTQYFGPGTRLTVL.

V gene TRBV5-4 combines with J gene TRBJ2-3, with D tentatively TRBD1 or TRBD2 (5 bases each). Germline V lookup: CDR1 SGHNT, CDR2 YYREEE (reference sequence). The CDR3 length is 16 residues. Trimming took off 2 bases at V and 0 bases at J, with 13 bases between the two ends. The CDR3 DNA reads TGTGCCAGCAGCTTAGGGACGGATATTAGCACAGATACGCAGTATTTT. Protein sequence: CASSLGTDISTDTQYF.

Remarks on this clone: Sequence at one end of the junction differs from germline and may be a read error. The rearrangement joins TRBV7-7 to TRBJ1-1; unclear D gene. There are 15 residues in the CDR3. The germline V gene encodes CDR1 SSHAT and CDR2 FNYEAQ (reference sequence). The CDR3 spells CASSLPGKMNTEAFF. The CDR3 DNA sequence: TGTGCTAGCAGCCTACCGGGGAAAATGAACACTGAAGCTTTCTTT.

This clone is a singleton in its sample. The rearrangement joins TRBV5-1 to TRBJ2-2; the D gene could be TRBD1 or TRBD2 (5 bases each). Trimming shortened V by 5 bases and J by 4 bases, and 15 bases separated the two germline ends. This CDR3 has 15 amino acids. Germline assignment: CDR1 SGHRS and CDR2 YFSETQ. The CDR3: CASRQRGAVTGELFF. CDR3 DNA: TGCGCCAGCAGGCAAAGGGGAGCCGTCACCGGGGAGCTGTTTTTT.

CDR3 sequence reads: CASRPTGLGGELFF. DNA for the CDR3: TGTGCCAGCAGGCCTACAGGGCTCGGCGGGGAGCTGTTTTTT. The V and J genes are TRBV6-6 and TRBJ2-2, with D perhaps TRBD1 (6 bases). The CDR3 is made up of 14 amino acids. Trimming removed 6 bases from V and 7 bases from J, with 15 bases in between. The germline gives CDR1 MNHNY, CDR2 SVGAGI (reference sequence).

This chain joins TRBV27 and TRBJ1-2; a weak D match, TRBD1 (5 bases). The CDR3 sequence is 19 residues long. The germline V gene has CDR1 MNHEY and CDR2 SMNVEV (reference sequence). Trimming removed 7 bases from V and 2 bases from J, with 29 bases in between. The CDR3 spells CASMPWAGGGQVLNYGYTF. DNA of the CDR3: TGTGCCAGCATGCCGTGGGCGGGGGGTGGACAAGTCCTAAACTATGGCTACACCTTC.

The rearrangement links TRBV6-1 to TRBJ2-2, with a weak D call TRBD2 (5 bases). CDR3 length: 14 amino acids. From germline, CDR1 is MNHNS and CDR2 SASEGT. Trimming stripped 8 bases from V and 0 bases from J, with 10 bases between. CDR3 sequence: CASGSGPNTGELFF. The CDR3 bases are TGTGCCAGCGGGAGCGGCCCGAACACCGGGGAGCTGTTTTTT.

This clone was detected only a few times. This chain connects TRBV28 to TRBJ1-6; no definite D call. The CDR3 is 14 amino acids. Per the germline V gene, CDR1 is MDHEN and CDR2 is SYDVKM. V was cut by 2 bases and J by 10 bases, with 12 bases left in between. For the CDR3, the DNA is TGTGCCAGCAGTTTACCCGGGTTTCAATCACCCCTCCACTTT. Its protein product is CASSLPGFQSPLHF. Full variable domain (missing parts from reference TRBV28 and TRBJ1-6): DVKVTQSSRYLVKRTGEKVFLECVQDMDHENMFWYRQDPGLGLRLIYFSYDVKMKEKGDIPEGYSVSREKKERFSLILESASTNQTSMYLCASSLPGFQSPLHFGNGTRLTVT.

This clone was recorded a few times. V usage is TRBV4-3 and J usage is TRBJ1-5; D is unresolved. Trimming stripped 0 bases from V and 5 bases from J, with 11 bases between. Germline V gene data show CDR1 as LGHNA and CDR2 as YSLEER. The CDR3 runs 15 residues. The CDR3 sequence: CASSQDSSRHQPQHF. CDR3 sequence (DNA): TGCGCCAGCAGCCAAGACTCGTCACGCCATCAGCCCCAGCATTTT.

This clone was seen just once. This chain uses TRBV5-1 with TRBJ1-3; D is undetermined. V dropped 6 bases and J dropped 0 bases, with 13 bases sitting between them. Germline CDR1 and CDR2: SGHRS and YFSETQ. The CDR3 consists of 15 residues. This chain's CDR3 is CASNHIWNSGNTIYF. The CDR3 DNA sequence: TGCGCCAGCAACCATATTTGGAACTCTGGAAACACCATATATTTT. Supplemented by reference TRBV5-1 and TRBJ1-3, the full variable domain reads KAGVTQTPRYLIKTRGQQVTLSCSPISGHRSVSWYQQTPGQGLQFLFEYFSETQRNKGNFPGRFSGRQFSNSRSEMNVSTLELGDSALYLCASNHIWNSGNTIYFGEGSWLTVV.

This clone was counted between two and nine times. The gene calls are TRBV9 and TRBJ1-5; 8 positions agree with TRBD1. The germline gives CDR1 SGDLS, CDR2 YYNGEE. V was clipped by 3 bases and J by 2 bases; unmatched bases: 4. The CDR3 length is 15 residues. CDR3 nucleotide sequence: TGTGCCAGCAGCGGCGGACAGGGAGGCAATCAGCCCCAGCATTTT. Translated, it gives CASSGGQGGNQPQHF.

V is TRBV7-2 and J is TRBJ1-4; 9 bases are a match to TRBD1. CDR1 SGHTA and CDR2 FQGNSA come from the germline V gene. The J segment lost 5 bases and the V segment lost 1 base, leaving 5 bases of the junction unmatched. The CDR3 has 16 amino acids. Here the CDR3 DNA reads TGTGCCAGCAGCTTAGGATCGGGACAGGGAAATGAAAAACTGTTTTTT. Its protein product is CASSLGSGQGNEKLFF.

The table lists this clone with a few counts. The chain combines TRBV5-6 with TRBJ1-1; the D gene is possibly TRBD1 (6 bases). V lost 2 bases and J 5 bases, leaving 10 bases between the germline ends. The CDR3 totals 13 residues. CDR1 is SGHDT, CDR2 YYEEEE, per germline. The chain's CDR3 is CASSFGGRTEAFF. As DNA, the CDR3 is TGTGCCAGCAGCTTCGGGGGCCGGACTGAAGCTTTCTTT.

The genes are TRBV7-2 and TRBJ2-1, with TRBD2 as a possible D gene (6 bases). Germline CDR1 and CDR2: SGHTA and FQGNSA. There are 15 residues in the CDR3. V was trimmed by 5 bases and J by 3 bases, leaving 14 bases between them. CDR3 protein: CASSPARGYYNEQFF. In DNA, the CDR3 is TGTGCCAGCAGCCCGGCGCGGGGTTACTACAATGAGCAGTTCTTC.